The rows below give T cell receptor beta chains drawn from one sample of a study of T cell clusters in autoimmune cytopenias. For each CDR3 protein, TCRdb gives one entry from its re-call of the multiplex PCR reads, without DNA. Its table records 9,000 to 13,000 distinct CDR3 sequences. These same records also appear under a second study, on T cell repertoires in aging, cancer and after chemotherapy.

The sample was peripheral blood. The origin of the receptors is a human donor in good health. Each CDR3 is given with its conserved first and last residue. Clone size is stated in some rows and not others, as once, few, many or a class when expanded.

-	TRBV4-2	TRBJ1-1	CASSPDLVITEAFF
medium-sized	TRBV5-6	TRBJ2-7	CASSPDWTGSVREQYF
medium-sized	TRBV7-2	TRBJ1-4	CASSLGTVNEKLFF
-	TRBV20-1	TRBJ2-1	CSASGGLAGGLGEQFF
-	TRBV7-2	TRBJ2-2	CASSLVGQGTGGELFF
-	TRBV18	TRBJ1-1	CASSPPGRLNTEAFF
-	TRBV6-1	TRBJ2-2	CASSEIWTEIFRELFF
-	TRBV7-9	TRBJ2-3	CASSGTSGGPDTQYF
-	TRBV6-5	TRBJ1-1	CASSLLSRNTEAFF
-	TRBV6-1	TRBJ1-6	CASKGSSSYNSPLHF